These T cell receptor beta chains were read from a single sample in a study of T cells of healthy individuals. Using its own MiXCR run on the 5' RACE reads, TCRdb lists one record per CDR3 protein. The sample holds about 57,000 distinct CDR3 sequences, around 15% seen once. These receptor sequences come from a human donor in good health. The CDR3 runs from the conserved cysteine through the conserved F or W. Each record gives: V gene, D gene, J gene, clone size, CDR3 protein, CDR3 DNA. The D gene is left open where the match is weak. Where a row states a size, it is once, few, many or the class of an expanded clone; other rows omit it.

>TRBV10-3|NA|TRBJ2-7|NA
CAISEGGDYEQYF
TGTGCCATCAGTGAAGGGGGGGACTACGAGCAGTACTTC
>TRBV5-1|NA|TRBJ1-2|NA
CASSQNRDAGHGYTF
TGCGCCAGCAGCCAGAACCGGGACGCGGGACATGGCTACACCTTC
>TRBV7-8|TRBD1|TRBJ2-4|NA
CASSLLVPGQGMNIQYF
TGTGCCAGCAGCTTACTAGTCCCGGGACAGGGAATGAACATTCAGTACTTC
>TRBV11-3|TRBD1|TRBJ2-5|few
CASSLTTGAGETQYF
TGTGCCAGCAGCTTAACGACAGGGGCTGGAGAGACCCAGTACTTC
>TRBV10-3|NA|TRBJ2-7|many
CAISESSLQGGEQYF
TGTGCCATCAGTGAGTCGTCCCTGCAGGGCGGCGAGCAGTACTTC
>TRBV6-2/TRBV6-3|NA|TRBJ1-5|few
CASSSGGSNQPQHF
TGTGCCAGCAGTTCCGGGGGAAGCAATCAGCCCCAGCATTTT
>TRBV7-3|NA|TRBJ2-3|NA
CASSLAVYTDTQYF
TGTGCCAGCAGCTTAGCGGTCTACACAGATACGCAGTATTTT
>TRBV11-2|NA|TRBJ1-1|many
CASSLSLGLNTEAFF
TGTGCCAGCAGCTTGAGTTTAGGTTTGAACACTGAAGCTTTCTTT
>TRBV6-5|NA|TRBJ1-1|NA
CASSYTGSGNTEAFF
TGTGCCAGCAGTTATACCGGGTCTGGGAACACTGAAGCTTTCTTT
>TRBV29-1|TRBD1|TRBJ2-1|many
CSVEKGARSYNEQFF
TGCAGCGTTGAAAAGGGGGCGCGTAGCTACAATGAGCAGTTCTTC
>TRBV6-5|TRBD1|TRBJ1-6|NA
CASRPGQGRGSPLHF
TGTGCCAGCAGACCCGGACAGGGGAGGGGTTCACCCCTCCACTTT
>TRBV7-8|TRBD1|TRBJ2-7|few
CASTIPRQGLSYEQYF
TGTGCCAGCACCATCCCCCGACAGGGCCTCTCCTACGAGCAGTACTTC
>TRBV4-1|TRBD2|TRBJ2-7|NA
CASSATSGNYEQYF
TGCGCCAGCAGCGCGACTAGCGGGAACTATGAGCAGTACTTC
>TRBV4-1|NA|TRBJ1-4|few
CASSQGGRQPAFYEKLFF
TGCGCCAGCAGCCAAGGGGGAAGGCAGCCCGCATTCTATGAAAAACTGTTTTTT
>TRBV29-1|NA|TRBJ2-5|few
CSVVWGEETQYF
TGCAGCGTTGTCTGGGGGGAAGAGACCCAGTACTTC
>TRBV4-3|TRBD2|TRBJ2-6|NA
CASSQVAGGGANVLTF
TGCGCCAGCAGCCAAGTAGCGGGAGGTGGGGCCAACGTCCTGACTTTC
>TRBV6-2/TRBV6-3|TRBD2|TRBJ2-1|NA
CASSYVGGGSNEQFF
TGTGCCAGCAGTTACGTCGGGGGGGGCTCGAATGAGCAGTTCTTC
>TRBV2|NA|TRBJ1-1|NA
CASRPGVRTEAFF
TGTGCCAGCAGGCCCGGGGTGCGCACTGAAGCTTTCTTT
>TRBV20-1|NA|TRBJ2-7|NA
CSARDNLGEQYF
TGCAGTGCTAGAGACAACTTGGGCGAGCAGTACTTC
>TRBV2|NA|TRBJ1-5|many
CAIPDGQPQHF
TGTGCCATTCCCGACGGTCAGCCCCAGCATTTT
>TRBV25-1|TRBD1|TRBJ2-1|few
CASSEPGQGENEQFF
TGTGCCAGCAGTGAGCCGGGACAGGGTGAGAATGAGCAGTTCTTC
>TRBV23-1|TRBD1|TRBJ2-7|few
CASSQNGQGPNEQYF
TGCGCCAGCAGTCAAAACGGACAGGGCCCTAACGAGCAGTACTTC
>TRBV6-2/TRBV6-3|NA|TRBJ2-2|many
CASSHYYYTNTGELFF
TGTGCCAGCAGTCACTATTACTACACGAACACCGGGGAGCTGTTTTTT
>TRBV6-6|NA|TRBJ2-7|many
CASSPGSSNPYEQYF
TGTGCCAGCAGCCCGGGTAGCTCGAACCCCTACGAGCAGTACTTC
>TRBV20-1|TRBD1|TRBJ2-7|NA
CSPRDRGTHEQYF
TGCAGTCCCCGGGACAGGGGAACCCACGAGCAGTACTTC
>TRBV20-1|NA|TRBJ2-7|many
CSARVGGGSKWYF
NA
>TRBV6-1|NA|TRBJ1-2|many
CASSDPHNYGYTF
TGTGCCAGCAGTGACCCACATAACTATGGCTACACCTTC
>TRBV2|NA|TRBJ2-2|NA
CASARLGGTGELFF
TGTGCCAGTGCCCGGCTAGGGGGCACCGGGGAGCTGTTTTTT
>TRBV5-1|TRBD1|TRBJ2-3|few
CASSWDRGTDTQYF
TGCGCCAGCAGCTGGGACAGGGGCACAGATACGCAGTATTTT
>TRBV12-3/TRBV12-4|TRBD1|TRBJ2-1|many
CASSANRGHEQFF
TGTGCCAGCAGTGCGAACAGGGGGCATGAGCAGTTCTTC
>TRBV29-1|NA|TRBJ1-1|many
CSAGTPYTEAFF
TGCAGCGCCGGGACACCGTACACTGAAGCTTTCTTT
>TRBV9|TRBD1|TRBJ2-2|many
CASSEQGANTGELFF
TGTGCCAGCAGTGAACAGGGGGCAAACACCGGGGAGCTGTTTTTT
>TRBV20-1|TRBD1|TRBJ1-6|many
CSAKKGGRVRNSPLHF
TGCAGTGCTAAAAAAGGGGGCAGGGTGCGAAATTCACCCCTCCACTTT
>TRBV12-3/TRBV12-4|NA|TRBJ2-7|NA
CASSLWLSSYEQYF
TGTGCCAGCAGCCTCTGGTTGTCCTCCTACGAGCAGTACTTC
>TRBV21-1|NA|TRBJ1-4|many
CASSKRGRDEKLFF
TGTGCCAGCAGCAAGAGGGGGCGCGATGAAAAACTGTTTTTT
>TRBV2|NA|TRBJ1-6|few
CASSSLEDGKAGESPLHF
TGTGCCAGCAGTTCCCTCGAGGACGGGAAGGCCGGGGAGTCACCCCTCCACTTT
>TRBV20-1|NA|TRBJ2-7|many
CSARDRRRGLEGEQYF
TGCAGTGCTAGAGATCGGAGACGGGGACTGGAGGGCGAGCAGTACTTC
>TRBV4-2|NA|TRBJ2-3|few
CASSQGSRAGADTQYF
TGTGCCAGCAGCCAAGGATCTAGGGCCGGAGCAGATACGCAGTATTTT
>TRBV7-9|NA|TRBJ1-1|NA
CASSYQGQSTEAFF
TGTGCCAGCAGCTACCAGGGCCAGAGCACTGAAGCTTTCTTT
>TRBV11-1|TRBD2|TRBJ2-3|few
CASSTSGSRGTDTQYF
TGTGCCAGCAGTACTAGCGGGAGCCGTGGGACAGATACGCAGTATTTT
>TRBV7-2|NA|TRBJ2-1|NA
CASSLRANEQFF
TGTGCCAGCAGCCTTCGAGCAAATGAGCAGTTCTTC
>TRBV15|NA|TRBJ1-1|many
CATSRDKGVNTEAFF
TGTGCCACCAGCAGAGATAAGGGGGTGAACACTGAAGCTTTCTTT
>TRBV4-1|NA|TRBJ2-2|many
CASSQVTGWAGELFF
TGCGCCAGCAGCCAAGTGACGGGTTGGGCCGGGGAGCTGTTTTTT
>TRBV20-1|TRBD2|TRBJ2-5|many
CSAQRGDQVSETQYF
TGCAGTGCTCAACGGGGGGACCAGGTCTCGGAGACCCAGTACTTC
>TRBV7-9|NA|TRBJ2-7|few
CASSSGRTEQYF
TGTGCCAGCAGCTCAGGGAGGACCGAGCAGTACTTC
>TRBV27|TRBD1|TRBJ2-1|many
CASSVWATGFSHFF
TGTGCCAGCAGTGTATGGGCGACAGGGTTTTCCCACTTCTTC
>TRBV5-6|NA|TRBJ2-7|many
CASSPGSYEQYF
TGTGCCAGCAGCCCGGGATCCTACGAGCAGTACTTC
>TRBV6-5|TRBD2|TRBJ2-1|few
CASSYRLAGGRVVGQFF
TGTGCCAGCAGTTACCGACTAGCGGGAGGGCGAGTGGTAGGGCAGTTCTTC
>TRBV9|NA|TRBJ2-1|many
CASSVGQGNEQFF
TGTGCCAGCAGCGTAGGGCAGGGCAATGAGCAGTTCTTC
>TRBV2|NA|TRBJ2-2|many
CASSGQGGSGELFF
TGTGCCAGCAGTGGACAGGGAGGATCCGGGGAGCTGTTTTTT
>TRBV20-1|NA|TRBJ2-1|NA
CSARRPNNEQFF
TGCAGTGCTAGGCGGCCGAACAATGAGCAGTTCTTC
>TRBV6-2/TRBV6-3|NA|TRBJ1-5|NA
CASSYVGIDRPQHF
TGTGCCAGCAGTTACGTGGGCATAGACCGGCCCCAGCATTTT
>TRBV3-1|NA|TRBJ2-2|NA
CASSYGRGTGELFF
TGTGCCAGCAGCTACGGTAGGGGTACCGGGGAGCTGTTTTTT
>TRBV20-1|NA|TRBJ2-3|many
CSARGHRAYTDTQYF
TGCAGTGCTAGAGGACACAGAGCCTACACAGATACGCAGTATTTT
>TRBV4-3|NA|TRBJ2-2|few
CASSQERTRNTGELFF
TGCGCCAGCAGCCAAGAACGGACCCGGAACACCGGGGAGCTGTTTTTT